These 27 T cell receptor beta chains came from one sample sequenced in a study of PD-1 blockade in classical Hodgkin lymphoma. Indicated time point: cycle 4 day 1 (C4D1), after 5 to 7 weeks of nivolumab. Patients all relapsed after autologous stem cell transplantation, and there was variation in brentuximab vedotin exposure. Sequenced by immunoSEQ multiplex PCR; TCRdb stores in-frame clones only, minus some. This sample has 110,000 or so clones, with approximately 90% found just once. Sequences were derived from peripheral blood mononuclear cells (PBMCs), sampled before the fourth cycle of nivolumab. These receptors all come from a human donor with classical Hodgkin lymphoma.

The chain uses TRBV4-3 and TRBJ2-5, with D tentatively TRBD1 or TRBD2 (6 bases each). The V gene lost 4 bases and the J gene lost 4 bases, with 16 bases spanning the gap. Germline values: CDR1 LGHNA, CDR2 YSLEER. This CDR3 comprises 15 residues. Written as DNA, the CDR3 is TGCGCCAGCAGCCTAAACGAGGGGGGCCGAGAGACCCAGTACTTC. Protein sequence: CASSLNEGGRETQYF.

The rearrangement joins TRBV7-2 to TRBJ2-3; 7 nucleotides agree with TRBD2. The CDR3 spans 16 residues. V shed 1 base, J shed 4 bases, and the junction held 8 bases outside the gene matches. The V gene's germline CDR1 is SGHTA and CDR2 FQGNSA. The CDR3 DNA is TGTGCCAGCAGCTTAGGAAGCGGGAAGGTTGCAGATACGCAGTATTTT. It encodes CASSLGSGKVADTQYF.

The J gene is TRBJ2-1, the V gene TRBV9, with no clear D. This CDR3 is built from 13 residues. Trimming removed 0 bases at V and 10 bases at J, with 11 bases between. Germline lookup yields CDR1 SGDLS and CDR2 YYNGEE. CDR3 loop: CASSVVPSDEQFF. In nucleotides, the CDR3 is TGTGCCAGCAGCGTAGTCCCCAGCGACGAGCAGTTCTTC.

The rearrangement uses TRBV6-6 and TRBJ2-7, with TRBD2 matching 8 bases. The CDR3 consists of 15 residues. From germline, CDR1 is MNHNY and CDR2 SVGAGI (reference sequence). V trimming: 0 bases; J trimming: 5 bases; junction bases outside the gene matches: 6. The CDR3 region is CASSYSRSGSDEQYF. In DNA form, the CDR3 reads TGTGCCAGCAGTTACTCGCGCAGCGGGAGCGACGAGCAGTACTTC.

The rearrangement joins TRBV30 to TRBJ2-7; D call uncertain. V was trimmed by 0 bases and J by 0 bases, leaving 9 bases between them. The CDR3 totals 14 residues. Germline V gene data show CDR1 as GTSNPN and CDR2 as SVGIG (reference sequence). Here the CDR3 DNA reads TGTGCCTGGAGTGTAGGGTCTTACTCCTACGAGCAGTACTTC. This sequence encodes CAWSVGSYSYEQYF.

The chain carries TRBV5-1 and TRBJ2-3; perhaps TRBD1 as D (5 bases). V shed 4 bases and J shed 0 bases, with 15 bases lying between them. CDR1 and CDR2 from the germline V gene are SGHRS and YFSETQ. The length of the CDR3 is 16 residues. CDR3 amino acids: CASSRPDISSTDTQYF. CDR3 sequence (DNA): TGCGCCAGCAGCCGACCGGACATTTCTAGCACAGATACGCAGTATTTT.

V gene TRBV5-1 combines with J gene TRBJ2-2, with D unclear. The CDR3 is 15 residues long. CDR1 SGHRS and CDR2 YFSETQ come from the germline V gene. V lost 1 base and J 1 base, leaving 8 bases between the germline ends. CDR3 residues: CASSLNQENTGELFF. The CDR3 coding sequence is TGCGCCAGCAGCTTGAACCAGGAGAACACCGGGGAGCTGTTTTTT.

The genes are TRBV11-2 and TRBJ1-2, with D uncertain. Trimming left V 0 bases short and J 4 bases short, with 12 bases between. Germline V gene data show CDR1 as SGHAT and CDR2 as FQNNGV. The CDR3 is made up of 15 amino acids. CDR3 DNA sequence: TGTGCCAGCAGCTTAGAGAGTCGGTCGGTCTATGGCTACACCTTC. Translating gives CASSLESRSVYGYTF. The full variable domain, with the rest looked up from reference TRBV11-2 and TRBJ1-2, is EAGVAQSPRYKIIEKRQSVAFWCNPISGHATLYWYQQILGQGPKLLIQFQNNGVVDDSQLPKDRFSAERLKGVDSTLKIQPAKLEDSAVYLCASSLESRSVYGYTFGSGTRLTVV.

The chain couples TRBV6-6 to TRBJ2-7; 8 bases match TRBD1. V lost 4 bases and J lost 0; bases outside the gene matches: 2. Germline-derived CDR1 and CDR2 are MNHNY and SVGAGI (reference sequence). The CDR3 is 14 amino acids. The CDR3: CASSLGQVSYEQYF. CDR3 DNA: TGTGCCAGCAGTTTGGGACAGGTCTCCTACGAGCAGTACTTC.

CDR3 protein: CASSVDERLSSYEQYF. The CDR3 coding sequence is TGTGCCAGCAGCGTAGACGAGCGGCTGAGCTCCTACGAGCAGTACTTC. The rearrangement uses TRBV9 and TRBJ2-7; perhaps TRBD2 as D (5 bases). Germline-derived CDR1 and CDR2 are SGDLS and YYNGEE. CDR3 length: 16 amino acids. Trimming pared 0 bases from V and 0 bases from J, leaving 13 bases between.

The chain has TRBV18 and TRBJ2-7; D is possibly TRBD2 (6 bases). In germline, CDR1 is KGHSH, CDR2 LQKENI. The V and J ends lost 3 bases and 5 bases respectively, with 14 bases between them. This CDR3 comprises 14 residues. CDR3 amino acids: CASSPRGRGDEQYF. CDR3 bases: TGTGCCAGCTCACCCCGAGGGCGGGGTGACGAGCAGTACTTC.

This clone was seen only once. The chain employs TRBV19 and TRBJ2-3; 14 nucleotides match TRBD2. V was clipped by 5 bases and J by 6 bases; unmatched bases: 7. The CDR3 length is 16 residues. Germline V gene data show CDR1 as LNHDA and CDR2 as SQIVND (reference sequence). The CDR3 reads CASSSLTSGRADTQYF. The CDR3 nucleotides read TGTGCCAGTAGTTCATTGACTAGCGGGAGGGCCGATACGCAGTATTTT.

The chain carries TRBV29-1 and TRBJ1-1; no clear D gene. This CDR3 contains 12 residues. V was pared by 3 bases and J by 5 bases, with 10 bases between. The V gene's germline CDR1 is SQVTM and CDR2 ANQGSEA. The DNA for the CDR3 is TGCAGCGTTGAGGTCGTGGGTACTGAAGCTTTCTTT. Encoded protein: CSVEVVGTEAFF.

The chain carries TRBV4-1 and TRBJ2-3; 11 nucleotides line up with TRBD2. This CDR3 spans 15 amino acids. The V and J ends lost 5 bases and 8 bases, in that order; junction bases with no gene match: 9. Germline CDR1 reads MGHRA; CDR2 reads YSYEKL. For the CDR3, the DNA is TGCGCCAGCAGCGCAATAGCGGGAGGGCCCGGTACGCAGTATTTT. This codes for CASSAIAGGPGTQYF.

The CDR3 reads CASSTPGLSGYGYTF. In DNA form, the CDR3 reads TGTGCCAGTAGTACACCGGGACTGTCGGGCTATGGCTACACCTTC. The rearrangement joins TRBV19 to TRBJ1-2, with a weak D call TRBD1 (5 bases). With 4 bases removed from V and 4 bases from J, the gap between germline ends came to 16 bases. The germline V gene encodes CDR1 LNHDA and CDR2 SQIVND (reference sequence). The length of the CDR3 is 15 residues.

The genes are TRBV19 and TRBJ2-3, with 7 bases lining up with TRBD2. J gave up 4 bases and V 7 bases, and 8 bases lay outside the gene matches. The germline V gene encodes CDR1 LNHDA and CDR2 SQIVND (reference sequence). The CDR3 contains 14 residues. CDR3 protein: CASNSRLAADTQYF. The CDR3 DNA is TGTGCCAGTAATAGTCGGCTAGCGGCAGATACGCAGTATTTT.

This clone was seen a single time. The chain links TRBV14 to TRBJ2-7, with TRBD2 matching over 7 bases. Germline V CDR1 and CDR2: SGHDN, FVKESK. The V segment lost 5 bases and the J segment 2 bases; nucleotides outside the gene matches: 9. CDR3 length: 15 residues. CDR3 in amino acids: CASSRAPSGTYEQYF. The CDR3 DNA sequence: TGTGCCAGCAGCAGGGCTCCTAGCGGAACCTACGAGCAGTACTTC.

V and J are TRBV6-6 and TRBJ1-5; the D gene is possibly TRBD1 (6 bases). Deletions cut 2 bases from V and 7 bases from J, with 15 bases between. The CDR3 extends over 15 amino acids. Germline values: CDR1 MNHNY, CDR2 SVGAGI (reference sequence). Here the CDR3 DNA reads TGTGCCAGCAGTTACGAGGGGACAACGAGGCAGCCCCAGCATTTT. This codes for CASSYEGTTRQPQHF.

This chain links TRBV6-5 with TRBJ1-1; TRBD1 might be the D (6 bases). In germline, CDR1 is MNHEY, CDR2 SVGAGI. The CDR3 totals 13 residues. V dropped 2 bases and J dropped 7 bases, with 11 bases sitting between them. As DNA, the CDR3 is TGTGCCAGCAGTTACATCAAAGGGGGTGAAGCTTTCTTT. This sequence encodes CASSYIKGGEAFF.

This chain uses TRBV7-9 with TRBJ2-1, with 7 bases lining up with TRBD2. The CDR3 totals 17 residues. The V and J ends lost 6 bases and 5 bases, in that order; junction bases with no gene match: 16. The germline V gene has CDR1 SEHNR and CDR2 FQNEAQ (reference sequence). CDR3 residues: CASSVTHSAGDNNEQFF. In nucleotides, the CDR3 is TGTGCCAGCAGTGTGACCCACTCCGCGGGAGATAACAATGAGCAGTTCTTC.

The chain combines TRBV28 with TRBJ2-5; TRBD2 matches 7 bases. The CDR3 is 12 amino acids. V lost 6 bases, J lost 6 bases, and 4 bases stayed unmatched. CDR1 and CDR2 from the germline V gene are MDHEN and SYDVKM. CDR3 amino acids: CASRTGTKTQYF. The CDR3 nucleotides are TGTGCCAGCAGGACCGGGACTAAGACCCAGTACTTC.

V usage is TRBV29-1 and J usage is TRBJ2-2, with D perhaps matching TRBD2 (6 bases). The CDR3 is 12 amino acids. Deletions cut 4 bases from V and 5 bases from J, with 8 bases between. CDR1 is SQVTM and CDR2 is ANQGSEA in the germline V gene. CDR3 in DNA: TGCAGCGTTGTAGCGGTAACCGGGGAGCTGTTTTTT. Residues: CSVVAVTGELFF.

The chain combines TRBV18 with TRBJ2-1, with TRBD2 as a possible D gene (5 bases). Per germline, CDR1 KGHSH and CDR2 LQKENI. CDR3 length: 13 residues. V shed 3 bases and J shed 5 bases, with 8 bases lying between them. CDR3 nucleotides: TGTGCCAGCTCACCGACTACCCACAATGAGCAGTTCTTC. Its protein product is CASSPTTHNEQFF.

The genes are TRBV7-6 and TRBJ1-4, with 7 positions matching TRBD1. CDR3 length: 16 amino acids. After removal of 0 bases from V and 5 bases from J, the junction contained 6 bases not matched to a gene. Germline V lookup: CDR1 SGHVS, CDR2 FNYEAQ. DNA for the CDR3: TGTGCCAGCAGCTTAGCCCCCGACAGGGCGAATGAAAAACTGTTTTTT. Protein product: CASSLAPDRANEKLFF.

The genes are TRBV6-5 and TRBJ1-2; 7 bases line up with TRBD1. V dropped 6 bases and J dropped 8; count of bases not matched to a gene: 6. The CDR3 consists of 12 residues. CDR1 MNHEY and CDR2 SVGAGI come from the germline V gene. As DNA, the CDR3 is TGTGCCAGCAGCCGACAGGGATCAGGCTACACCTTC. Protein sequence: CASSRQGSGYTF.

The chain has TRBV11-3 and TRBJ1-1; a possible D gene is TRBD1 (6 bases). Germline lookup yields CDR1 SGHNT and CDR2 YENEEA. The germline V and J ends were trimmed by 2 bases and 1 base, with 11 bases remaining between them. The CDR3 contains 15 residues. The CDR3 region is CASSLSRGRNTEAFF. The CDR3 coding sequence is TGTGCCAGCAGCTTATCCAGGGGAAGGAACACTGAAGCTTTCTTT. The variable domain in full, with the rest retrieved from reference TRBV11-3 and TRBJ1-1, is EAGVVQSPRYKIIEKKQPVAFWCNPISGHNTLYWYLQNLGQGPELLIRYENEEAVDDSQLPKDRFSAERLKGVDSTLKIQPAELGDSAVYLCASSLSRGRNTEAFFGQGTRLTVV.

This chain joins TRBV7-2 and TRBJ2-7; weak D call: TRBD2 (5 bases). CDR1 is SGHTA, CDR2 FQGNSA, per germline. V shed 8 bases and J shed 0 bases, with 14 bases lying between them. CDR3 size: 14 residues. CDR3 region: CASLPAANSYEQYF. The DNA of the CDR3 is TGTGCCAGCCTCCCAGCGGCAAACTCCTACGAGCAGTACTTC.